This is a list of T cell receptor beta chains from one sample in a study of OX40 agonist ivuxolimab in advanced cancers. The repertoire was sequenced with immunoSEQ multiplex PCR; TCRdb's copy has only in-frame clones and lacks some. The sample comprises about 25,000 clones, about 86% of which are singletons, and over 35% rests with the top ten. Specimen: CD4+ or CD8+ T cells sorted from blood, collected in a trial of the OX40 agonist ivuxolimab. The source is an adult with an advanced solid tumor such as melanoma, head and neck, liver or kidney cancer. CDR3s include the opening cysteine and the closing phenylalanine or tryptophan. The order of the fields is CDR3 DNA, CDR3 protein, J gene, D gene, clone size, V gene. D genes are given only for firm matches. Clone size, where shown, is once, few, many, or a class for clones that have expanded.

cdr3_nt: TGTGCCAGTAGTTTGGCACCGAACACTGAAGCTTTCTTT; cdr3_aa: CASSLAPNTEAFF; j_call: TRBJ1-1; d_call: NA; clone_size: few; v_call: TRBV19
cdr3_nt: TGTGCCAGCAGCGCCGGGACTAGCGGGAATGAGCAGTTCTTC; cdr3_aa: CASSAGTSGNEQFF; j_call: TRBJ2-1; d_call: TRBD2; clone_size: once; v_call: TRBV6-5
cdr3_nt: TGTGCCAGCAGTCTCCCGCGGAGGGGGACAGAAGGAAATGAGCAGTTCTTC; cdr3_aa: CASSLPRRGTEGNEQFF; j_call: TRBJ2-1; d_call: NA; clone_size: NA; v_call: TRBV7-9
cdr3_nt: TGTGCCAGCTCACCCAGGGAAAACACCGGGGAGCTGTTTTTT; cdr3_aa: CASSPRENTGELFF; j_call: TRBJ2-2; d_call: NA; clone_size: NA; v_call: TRBV18
cdr3_nt: TGTGCCAGCAGTTTACGGGGGGGCTCAGGTAATACGCAGTATTTT; cdr3_aa: CASSLRGGSGNTQYF; j_call: TRBJ2-3; d_call: TRBD2; clone_size: NA; v_call: TRBV27
cdr3_nt: TGCGCCAGCAGCCCAGGAGGCTCCGGGACAGGGGGCACGGAGCAGTACTTC; cdr3_aa: CASSPGGSGTGGTEQYF; j_call: TRBJ2-7; d_call: TRBD1; clone_size: NA; v_call: TRBV4-1
cdr3_nt: TGTGCCAGCAGTCCCCGGGAGGGCCGAACCGGGGAGCTGTTTTTT; cdr3_aa: CASSPREGRTGELFF; j_call: TRBJ2-2; d_call: TRBD2; clone_size: NA; v_call: TRBV28
cdr3_nt: TGCGCCAGCAGCGAAACTAGCGGGAGGGCTTTCGGGGAGCTGTTTTTT; cdr3_aa: CASSETSGRAFGELFF; j_call: TRBJ2-2; d_call: TRBD2; clone_size: NA; v_call: TRBV4-1
cdr3_nt: TGCGCCAGCAGCCAAGTGGGTTTGAATGAGCAGTTCTTC; cdr3_aa: CASSQVGLNEQFF; j_call: TRBJ2-1; d_call: NA; clone_size: few; v_call: TRBV4-1
cdr3_nt: TGTGCCAGCAGCGGTTCGGGACTCTTCTACGAGCAGTACTTC; cdr3_aa: CASSGSGLFYEQYF; j_call: TRBJ2-7; d_call: NA; clone_size: NA; v_call: TRBV6-5
cdr3_nt: TGTGCCAGTAGTACCGGGACAGCCTGGGGGAACACTGAAGCTTTCTTT; cdr3_aa: CASSTGTAWGNTEAFF; j_call: TRBJ1-1; d_call: TRBD1; clone_size: NA; v_call: TRBV19
cdr3_nt: TGTGCCAGCAGTCCCGCAACAGCCCTTCCCTACGAGCAGTACTTC; cdr3_aa: CASSPATALPYEQYF; j_call: TRBJ2-7; d_call: NA; clone_size: NA; v_call: TRBV27
cdr3_nt: TGTGCCAGCAGCTCCGGGGAATCTGGGGCCAACGTCCTGACTTTC; cdr3_aa: CASSSGESGANVLTF; j_call: TRBJ2-6; d_call: NA; clone_size: NA; v_call: TRBV11-1
cdr3_nt: TGCGCCAGCAGCCTCGCATCCGGAGCCAATGAGCAGTTCTTC; cdr3_aa: CASSLASGANEQFF; j_call: TRBJ2-1; d_call: NA; clone_size: NA; v_call: TRBV4-1
cdr3_nt: TGTGCCAGCAGCTTGGGAGGGAACTATGGCTACACCTTC; cdr3_aa: CASSLGGNYGYTF; j_call: TRBJ1-2; d_call: NA; clone_size: NA; v_call: TRBV5-6
cdr3_nt: TGTGCCAGCAGCTCCTTGCTAAATGAGCAGTTCTTC; cdr3_aa: CASSSLLNEQFF; j_call: TRBJ2-1; d_call: NA; clone_size: NA; v_call: TRBV5-6
cdr3_nt: TGTGCCAGCAGTGCAGGGACTAGCGCAACCTACGAGCAGTACTTC; cdr3_aa: CASSAGTSATYEQYF; j_call: TRBJ2-7; d_call: TRBD2; clone_size: NA; v_call: TRBV27
cdr3_nt: TGTGCCAGCAGCCCCGGACAGGGGGCTTGGGAGCAGTTCTTC; cdr3_aa: CASSPGQGAWEQFF; j_call: TRBJ2-1; d_call: TRBD1; clone_size: NA; v_call: TRBV5-5
cdr3_nt: TGCGCCAGCAGCCTACCCGGGACAGGGGACAATGAGCAGTTCTTC; cdr3_aa: CASSLPGTGDNEQFF; j_call: TRBJ2-1; d_call: TRBD1; clone_size: NA; v_call: TRBV5-1
cdr3_nt: TGTGCCAGCCTGGACGGACTCTCCTACGAGCAGTACTTC; cdr3_aa: CASLDGLSYEQYF; j_call: TRBJ2-7; d_call: NA; clone_size: NA; v_call: TRBV7-9
cdr3_nt: TGTGCCAGCAGCTTAGATATAGCGGGAGGGCCCTCCAATGAGCAGTTCTTC; cdr3_aa: CASSLDIAGGPSNEQFF; j_call: TRBJ2-1; d_call: TRBD2; clone_size: NA; v_call: TRBV11-2
cdr3_nt: TGCGCCAGCAGCTCCCTAGGTCGGCTAGACACTGAAGCTTTCTTT; cdr3_aa: CASSSLGRLDTEAFF; j_call: TRBJ1-1; d_call: NA; clone_size: NA; v_call: TRBV5-1
cdr3_nt: TGTGCCAGCAGCTTCGCGAGCTCCTACAATGAGCAGTTCTTC; cdr3_aa: CASSFASSYNEQFF; j_call: TRBJ2-1; d_call: NA; clone_size: once; v_call: TRBV11-3
cdr3_nt: TGTGCCAGCAGCCAAAGGACACTCCAAGAGACCCAGTACTTC; cdr3_aa: CASSQRTLQETQYF; j_call: TRBJ2-5; d_call: NA; clone_size: NA; v_call: TRBV14
cdr3_nt: TGCGCCAGCAGCAAACCCCGGGACTGGACATTGTGGGGACTGACAGATACGCAGTATTTT; cdr3_aa: CASSKPRDWTLWGLTDTQYF; j_call: TRBJ2-3; d_call: NA; clone_size: NA; v_call: TRBV5-1
cdr3_nt: TGTGCCAGCAGTGAGAGACAGGGATCCGGGGAGCTGTTTTTT; cdr3_aa: CASSERQGSGELFF; j_call: TRBJ2-2; d_call: TRBD1; clone_size: NA; v_call: TRBV6-4
cdr3_nt: TGTGCCAGCAGTTCCCTGGCTAGCGACAGCACAGATACGCAGTATTTT; cdr3_aa: CASSSLASDSTDTQYF; j_call: TRBJ2-3; d_call: NA; clone_size: once; v_call: TRBV27
cdr3_nt: TGTGCCAGCAGCTTCCCTTTGGGGGGCGCGAGCACTGAAGCTTTCTTT; cdr3_aa: CASSFPLGGASTEAFF; j_call: TRBJ1-1; d_call: NA; clone_size: NA; v_call: TRBV7-9
cdr3_nt: TGTGCCAGCAGCTTAATGGACGGAAGTTACAATGAGCAGTTCTTC; cdr3_aa: CASSLMDGSYNEQFF; j_call: TRBJ2-1; d_call: NA; clone_size: NA; v_call: TRBV7-8
cdr3_nt: TGTGCCAGCAGGGACAGAAATAGCAATCAGCCCCAGCATTTT; cdr3_aa: CASRDRNSNQPQHF; j_call: TRBJ1-5; d_call: NA; clone_size: once; v_call: TRBV6-5
cdr3_nt: TGTGCCATCAGTGATGGGACTAGCAGCACAGATACGCAGTATTTT; cdr3_aa: CAISDGTSSTDTQYF; j_call: TRBJ2-3; d_call: TRBD2; clone_size: NA; v_call: TRBV10-3
cdr3_nt: TGTGCCAGCAGCCCCCGGGGGGAGACAAACATTCAGTACTTC; cdr3_aa: CASSPRGETNIQYF; j_call: TRBJ2-4; d_call: TRBD2; clone_size: NA; v_call: TRBV9
cdr3_nt: TGTGCCAGCAGTTACACCGGGACTGAAGCTTTCTTT; cdr3_aa: CASSYTGTEAFF; j_call: TRBJ1-1; d_call: NA; clone_size: once; v_call: TRBV6-6
cdr3_nt: TGTGCCAGCAGCTCACCCTCCCCGCGTTGGGGCGGCAATCAGCCCCAGCATTTT; cdr3_aa: CASSSPSPRWGGNQPQHF; j_call: TRBJ1-5; d_call: NA; clone_size: NA; v_call: TRBV11-2
cdr3_nt: TGTGCCAGCAGTAAGCCGAATCCCCTTTCCACTTCGTATGGCTACACCTTC; cdr3_aa: CASSKPNPLSTSYGYTF; j_call: TRBJ1-2; d_call: NA; clone_size: few; v_call: TRBV2
cdr3_nt: TGTGCCAGCAGCTTTATTAGCGGGGGGGCTAACGAGCAGTACTTC; cdr3_aa: CASSFISGGANEQYF; j_call: TRBJ2-7; d_call: TRBD2; clone_size: NA; v_call: TRBV7-9
cdr3_nt: TGTGCCAGTAGTCCGGGACTAGCGTATGAGCAGTTCTTC; cdr3_aa: CASSPGLAYEQFF; j_call: TRBJ2-1; d_call: TRBD2; clone_size: NA; v_call: TRBV19
cdr3_nt: TGTGCCAGCAGTCCCGAAATGTACCAAGAGACCCAGTACTTC; cdr3_aa: CASSPEMYQETQYF; j_call: TRBJ2-5; d_call: NA; clone_size: NA; v_call: TRBV28
cdr3_nt: TGTGCTAGCAAAGACAGGCGCACAGATACGCAGTATTTT; cdr3_aa: CASKDRRTDTQYF; j_call: TRBJ2-3; d_call: NA; clone_size: NA; v_call: TRBV12-5
cdr3_nt: TGTGCCAGCAGCTTCCAGGGGGGGAATAACTATGGCTACACCTTC; cdr3_aa: CASSFQGGNNYGYTF; j_call: TRBJ1-2; d_call: TRBD1; clone_size: NA; v_call: TRBV11-2
cdr3_nt: TGTGCCACCTCGACATATAGCAATCAGCCCCAGCATTTT; cdr3_aa: CATSTYSNQPQHF; j_call: TRBJ1-5; d_call: NA; clone_size: few; v_call: TRBV19
cdr3_nt: TGTGCTAGCAGCCCACTAGCGGCCTACAATGAGCAGTTCTTC; cdr3_aa: CASSPLAAYNEQFF; j_call: TRBJ2-1; d_call: TRBD2; clone_size: NA; v_call: TRBV7-7
cdr3_nt: TGTGCCAGCACCGAGGGACTAGCGGCACGGAGGGCCGGGGAGCTGTTTTTT; cdr3_aa: CASTEGLAARRAGELFF; j_call: TRBJ2-2; d_call: TRBD2; clone_size: once; v_call: TRBV11-2
cdr3_nt: TGTGCCACCAGCCAAACGGGGGGGGCTAGTGACGAGCAGTACTTC; cdr3_aa: CATSQTGGASDEQYF; j_call: TRBJ2-7; d_call: TRBD2; clone_size: NA; v_call: TRBV15
cdr3_nt: TGTGCTAGCAGCCCGGGATCGGATTACGAGCAGTACTTC; cdr3_aa: CASSPGSDYEQYF; j_call: TRBJ2-7; d_call: NA; clone_size: NA; v_call: TRBV7-7
cdr3_nt: TGTGCCAGTAGTATAGGCGGACTGGACACTGAAGCTTTCTTT; cdr3_aa: CASSIGGLDTEAFF; j_call: TRBJ1-1; d_call: NA; clone_size: NA; v_call: TRBV19
cdr3_nt: TGTGCCAGCACGGACAGGGAAACTAGCAATCAGCCCCAGCATTTT; cdr3_aa: CASTDRETSNQPQHF; j_call: TRBJ1-5; d_call: TRBD1; clone_size: NA; v_call: TRBV2
cdr3_nt: TGTGCCAGCAGTCCACTAGGCCGGCCAGAGCAGTACTTC; cdr3_aa: CASSPLGRPEQYF; j_call: TRBJ2-7; d_call: NA; clone_size: once; v_call: TRBV27